This T cell receptor (beta chain) was obtained from a study of blood T cell repertoires in COVID-19. Whole-study context: From the United States, Italy and Spain came samples of acute and convalescent COVID-19. The cDNA or gDNA used as material had been derived from T cells, B-cell-depleted T cells, or PBMCs.

Germline V CDR1 and CDR2: SEHNR, FQNEAQ (reference sequence). Trimming removed 3 bases at V and 2 bases at J, with 13 bases between. The CDR3 consists of 15 residues. In this sample, this clone turned up a few times. Profiling relied on immunoSEQ multiplex PCR, and the TCRdb table lists in-frame clones only, not all of them. This sample carries 380,000 or so clones, over 75% of them seen once, and the ten largest clones take 1.3%. Everyone who took part was about 18 to 89 years old, and they came from 20 to 25 US areas. Donors in Cohort 3 who had recovered were those with two negative PCRs, healthcare professional clearance, or resolution of their symptoms.

The chain has TRBV7-9 and TRBJ2-5; possible D gene TRBD1, 5 bases. This clonotype was obtained from a man under 40 who had recovered from COVID-19. Sequenced input: PBMCs or T cells enriched from blood (not recorded which). CDR3 DNA sequence: TGTGCCAGCAGCTTGATTAGGGGTCATCAAGAGACCCAGTACTTC. It yields the protein CASSLIRGHQETQYF. Full variable domain (missing parts from reference TRBV7-9 and TRBJ2-5): DTGVSQNPRHKITKRGQNVTFRCDPISEHNRLYWYRQTLGQGPEFLTYFQNEAQLEKSRLLSDRFSAERPKGSFSTLEIQRTEQGDSAMYLCASSLIRGHQETQYFGPGTRLLVL.